This TCR beta chain was recovered during a study of T cell repertoires in ileal Crohn's disease. Time point meaning: neoterminal ileum biopsy at postoperative endoscopy, about 6 months after surgery. J was trimmed by 6 bases and V by 1 base; bases with no gene match: 12. The CDR3 spans 17 residues. Germline assignment: CDR1 SGHTA and CDR2 FQGTGA. Some clones are missing from TCRdb's copy, which holds only in-frame ones; the method was immunoSEQ multiplex PCR. This sample has some 60,000 clones, with 85% to 90% found just once. V and J are TRBV7-3 and TRBJ2-1, with TRBD2 identical over 7 bases. The sequence was collected from an adult with Crohn's disease. Sequenced material: ileal tissue. The CDR3 nucleotides read TGTGCCAGCAGCTTAAGACAATCAGCGGGAAAGGTCAATGAGCAGTTCTTC. Amino acid sequence: CASSLRQSAGKVNEQFF.